This T cell receptor beta chain derives from a study of blood T cells in healthy people across ages. The study, taken as a whole, reports: With age, beta diversity per million T cells declined roughly linearly, significantly by 30 to 40.

V lost 5 bases and J 9 bases, leaving 20 bases between the germline ends. Germline CDR1 and CDR2: MNHEY and SVGAGI. This CDR3 contains 15 residues. This clonotype appeared a single time. Its antigen is unknown. Using a J-beta primer mix together with a sample-barcoded 5' primer, a second PCR was run for roughly 6 to 12 cycles. With 12 random nucleotides, a template-switch adaptor tagged each individual cDNA molecule. Individual samples furnished no less than 2.5 million CDR3-containing paired-end reads apiece. TCRdb ran MiXCR on the 5' RACE reads and lists one entry per CDR3 protein. Among around 1,600,000 distinct CDR3 sequences listed, roughly 43% were seen once.

The chain recombines TRBV6-5 with TRBJ1-5, with D unresolved. The material sequenced was blood. The origin of this receptor is a young woman in good health. The CDR3 region is CASSPRAAASRPQHF. CDR3 in DNA: TGTGCCAGCAGTCCCCGGGCCGCCGCCTCTCGGCCCCAGCATTTT.